The T cell receptor beta chain under discussion was sequenced for a study of human T cells and chemical hapten exposure. At the level of the study: The study traced per-sample TCR yield variation mainly to small differences in pooled library volumes.

Documented time point: patch test 1, 2 weeks after DPC sensitization. Treatment here: therapeutic diphenylcyclopropenone sensitization with weekly scalp DPC. The library tagged each cDNA molecule with unique molecular identifiers. As handled by the study authors: Sample TCR totals centred on a median of around 100,000, ranging about 23,224 to 700,000. TCRdb reprocessed the RACE reads with MiXCR, giving one entry per CDR3 protein. TCRdb's processing, not the authors' own work, is the source of the V and J calls. The top ten clones hold over 7.5% of a sample with approximately 74,000 distinct CDR3 sequences, approximately 32% of them seen once. About this clonotype itself: The antigen remains undetermined.

Points from the study as a whole: Donors were affected by alopecia, so their immune reaction might vary from that of healthy individuals.

CDR3 length: 13 residues. V was pared by 5 bases and J by 0 bases, with 5 bases between. This TCR derives from a middle-aged man with alopecia areata. Some clones in this sample may be carry-over from other donors' samples. The material was whole blood, obtained in connection with sensitization to the hapten diphenylcyclopropenone (DPC). This chain links TRBV12-3 or TRBV12-4 with TRBJ1-5; D remains unclear. CDR3 in DNA: TGTGCCAGCAGTCAACGTAGCAATCAGCCCCAGCATTTT. It is translated as CASSQRSNQPQHF.